This TCR beta chain was obtained from a study of T cell changes during pregnancy in multiple sclerosis. Germline values: CDR1 MRHNA, CDR2 SNTAGT. This CDR3 region has 11 residues. Trimming took 5 bases from V and 8 from J, leaving 7 bases between them. Profiling relied on immunoSEQ multiplex PCR, and the TCRdb table lists in-frame clones only, not all of them. The data show 81,000 or so clones, approximately 91% seen once. This specimen consisted of PBMCs, obtained in the first trimester of pregnancy. The sequence was obtained from a female donor in good health, serving as a control in a pregnancy study. Some clones in this sample may be carry-over from other donors' samples. The genes are TRBV6-4 and TRBJ2-1, with D possibly matching TRBD2 (5 bases). CDR3 DNA: TGTGCCAGCAGTAGCGGCGATGAGCAGTTCTTC. Translated, it gives CASSSGDEQFF.